The rows below give T cell receptor beta chains drawn from one sample of a study of blood T cell repertoires in COVID-19. TCRdb's table, derived via immunoSEQ multiplex PCR, lists solely in-frame clones and lacks some. Found here are 130,000 to 150,000 clones, just under 85% of them singletons; the top ten hold under 3%. Specimen: peripheral blood. The receptors were sampled from a woman between 35 and 50 years old with active or convalescent COVID-19. Each CDR3 is given with its conserved first and last residue. D genes are given only for firm matches. Clone size is not always given. Where it is, it says once, few, many or a class for expanded clones.

>TRBJ2-5|-|TRBV7-2|-
CASSPLPRGGQETQYF
TGTGCCAGCAGCCCTCTCCCGCGGGGCGGGCAAGAGACCCAGTACTTC
>TRBJ1-5|-|TRBV6-2/TRBV6-3|-
CASSYPEPQHF
TGTGCCAGCAGTTACCCGGAGCCCCAGCATTTT
>TRBJ2-5|TRBD2|TRBV6-6|-
CASRKPAGGPGETQYF
TGTGCCAGCAGGAAACCAGCGGGAGGGCCGGGAGAGACCCAGTACTTC
>TRBJ1-1|TRBD1|TRBV5-6|-
CASSQDRVTEAFF
TGTGCCAGCAGCCAGGACAGGGTCACTGAAGCTTTCTTT
>TRBJ1-2|-|TRBV2|-
CASIRGYGYTF
TGTGCCAGCATAAGGGGATATGGCTACACCTTC
>TRBJ2-7|-|TRBV28|once
CASSLNRKLTFSYEQYF
TGTGCCAGCAGTTTAAACAGAAAGCTAACATTTTCCTACGAGCAGTACTTC
>TRBJ2-2|TRBD1|TRBV5-1|-
CASSPGQGGLTGELFF
TGCGCCAGCAGCCCAGGACAGGGGGGACTCACCGGGGAGCTGTTTTTT
>TRBJ1-6|-|TRBV5-8|-
CASSRESYNSPLHF
TGTGCCAGCAGCCGGGAGTCCTATAATTCACCCCTCCACTTT
>TRBJ2-1|-|TRBV7-2|-
CASSPGPGVAEQFF
TGTGCCAGCAGCCCGGGCCCCGGGGTGGCTGAGCAGTTCTTC
>TRBJ2-3|-|TRBV5-1|-
CASSLANPGGDTQYF
TGCGCCAGCAGCTTGGCCAACCCCGGGGGAGATACGCAGTATTTT
>TRBJ2-5|TRBD2|TRBV5-1|-
CASSILAGDLQETQYF
TGCGCCAGCAGTATTCTAGCGGGGGACCTCCAAGAGACCCAGTACTTC
>TRBJ2-4|-|TRBV30|-
CAWSARAGAKNIQYF
TGTGCCTGGAGTGCTAGAGCGGGAGCCAAAAACATTCAGTACTTC
>TRBJ1-1|TRBD1|TRBV18|-
CASSEGGNTEAFF
TGTGCCAGCTCGGAAGGGGGCAATACTGAAGCTTTCTTT
>TRBJ1-1|-|TRBV29-1|-
CSASLGQGNTEAFF
TGCAGCGCTTCCTTGGGGCAGGGGAACACTGAAGCTTTCTTT
>TRBJ2-2|TRBD1|TRBV6-4|-
CASSWDRNTGELFF
TGTGCCAGCAGTTGGGACAGAAACACCGGGGAGCTGTTTTTT
>TRBJ2-2|-|TRBV10-1|-
CASRGQRNTGELFF
TGCGCCAGCAGAGGACAACGAAACACCGGGGAGCTGTTTTTT
>TRBJ1-1|-|TRBV5-4|-
CASSWGDRGGALHTEAFF
TGTGCCAGCAGCTGGGGAGATAGGGGGGGGGCGCTCCACACTGAAGCTTTCTTT
>TRBJ2-5|TRBD1|TRBV19|-
CASSPPNRGQRETQYF
TGTGCCAGTAGCCCCCCGAACAGGGGGCAACGAGAGACCCAGTACTTC
>TRBJ2-3|TRBD2|TRBV27|once
CASSPREGRGGDTQYF
TGTGCCAGCAGTCCTCGGGAGGGCCGAGGGGGAGATACGCAGTATTTT
>TRBJ2-7|-|TRBV29-1|-
CSVGRGRVIYEQYF
TGCAGCGTTGGAAGGGGTCGGGTGATATACGAGCAGTACTTC
>TRBJ1-5|-|TRBV18|-
CASSPTAGSQPQHF
TGTGCCAGCTCACCGACGGCGGGGAGTCAGCCCCAGCATTTT
>TRBJ1-6|-|TRBV2|-
CASSKMGENSPLHF
TGTGCCAGCAGTAAAATGGGCGAGAATTCACCCCTCCACTTT
>TRBJ1-2|TRBD1|TRBV19|few
CASSPDRDRYGYTF
TGTGCCAGTAGTCCCGACCGGGACAGGTATGGCTACACCTTC
>TRBJ2-2|-|TRBV11-3|-
CASSFTTNTGELFF
TGTGCCAGCAGCTTTACTACGAACACCGGGGAGCTGTTTTTT
>TRBJ1-5|TRBD1|TRBV29-1|once
CSVSEQGDSNQPQHF
TGCAGCGTTTCCGAACAGGGGGATAGCAATCAGCCCCAGCATTTT
>TRBJ1-2|TRBD1|TRBV7-6|-
CASSLGQGVSGYTF
TGTGCCAGCAGCCTAGGCCAGGGGGTATCTGGCTACACCTTC
>TRBJ1-3|-|TRBV29-1|few
CSARGTASGNTIYF
TGCAGCGCCCGCGGGACGGCCTCTGGAAACACCATATATTTT
>TRBJ2-7|TRBD1|TRBV7-9|-
CAGDRGREQYF
TGTGCCGGAGACAGGGGGCGCGAGCAGTACTTC
>TRBJ1-5|-|TRBV9|-
CASSPGNSNQPQHF
TGTGCCAGCAGCCCGGGAAATAGCAATCAGCCCCAGCATTTT
>TRBJ2-1|TRBD2|TRBV9|-
CASSVAGAHNEQFF
TGTGCCAGCAGCGTCGCGGGAGCCCACAATGAGCAGTTCTTC
>TRBJ2-2|TRBD1|TRBV28|-
CASSRTGGAGELFF
TGTGCCAGCAGCCGGACAGGGGGAGCCGGGGAGCTGTTTTTT
>TRBJ1-2|-|TRBV7-9|-
CASSFNSYGYTF
TGTGCCAGCAGCTTCAATAGTTATGGCTACACCTTC
>TRBJ1-2|-|TRBV18|-
CASSPTGLSGGYTF
TGTGCCAGCTCACCTACGGGACTCTCCGGGGGCTACACCTTC
>TRBJ2-2|-|TRBV5-1|-
CASSLGVAPTGELFF
TGCGCCAGCAGCTTGGGGGTAGCGCCCACCGGGGAGCTGTTTTTT
>TRBJ1-1|-|TRBV28|-
CASSLESGAGNTEAFF
TGTGCCAGCAGTTTAGAATCAGGGGCGGGGAACACTGAAGCTTTCTTT
>TRBJ1-1|-|TRBV4-2|-
CASSQEAQGALGEAFF
TGTGCCAGCAGCCAAGAGGCCCAGGGTGCCCTCGGAGAAGCTTTCTTT
>TRBJ1-2|-|TRBV2|-
CASGGSFNYGYTF
TGTGCCAGCGGGGGCTCCTTCAACTATGGCTACACCTTC
>TRBJ1-2|-|TRBV11-2|-
CASSLGGGGYYGYTF
TGTGCCAGCAGCCTAGGGGGGGGCGGGTATTATGGCTACACCTTC
>TRBJ2-1|-|TRBV5-1|-
CASSLGLSYNEQFF
TGCGCCAGCAGCCTAGGCTTGTCCTACAATGAGCAGTTCTTC
>TRBJ1-4|-|TRBV4-1|-
CASSYYGEDVGNEKLFF
TGCGCCAGCAGCTACTATGGGGAGGATGTTGGGAATGAAAAACTGTTTTTT
>TRBJ1-1|-|TRBV29-1|once
CSVVAGWNTEAFF
TGCAGCGTTGTGGCAGGCTGGAACACTGAAGCTTTCTTT
>TRBJ1-1|TRBD1|TRBV4-3|-
CASSKTGQRNTEAFF
TGCGCCAGCAGCAAAACGGGACAGAGGAACACTGAAGCTTTCTTT
>TRBJ1-2|-|TRBV5-1|-
CASSLAGSFNYGYTF
TGCGCCAGCAGCTTGGCAGGGTCTTTTAACTATGGCTACACCTTC
>TRBJ2-5|-|TRBV25-1|-
CASSVTGLGQETQYF
TGTGCCAGCAGTGTTACAGGGTTGGGGCAAGAGACCCAGTACTTC
>TRBJ1-5|-|TRBV24-1|-
CATSGWENQPQHF
TGTGCCACCAGTGGCTGGGAGAATCAGCCCCAGCATTTT